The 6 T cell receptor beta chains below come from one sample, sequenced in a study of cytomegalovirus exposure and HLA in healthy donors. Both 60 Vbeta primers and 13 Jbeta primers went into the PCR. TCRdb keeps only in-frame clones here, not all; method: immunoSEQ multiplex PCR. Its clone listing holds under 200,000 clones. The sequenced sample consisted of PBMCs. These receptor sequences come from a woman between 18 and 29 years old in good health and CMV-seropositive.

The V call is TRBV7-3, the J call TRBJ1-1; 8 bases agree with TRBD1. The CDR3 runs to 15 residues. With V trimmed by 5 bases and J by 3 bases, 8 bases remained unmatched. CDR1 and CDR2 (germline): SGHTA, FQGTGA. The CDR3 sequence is CASSPQGAGDTEAFF. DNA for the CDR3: TGTGCCAGCAGCCCCCAGGGGGCGGGGGACACTGAAGCTTTCTTT.

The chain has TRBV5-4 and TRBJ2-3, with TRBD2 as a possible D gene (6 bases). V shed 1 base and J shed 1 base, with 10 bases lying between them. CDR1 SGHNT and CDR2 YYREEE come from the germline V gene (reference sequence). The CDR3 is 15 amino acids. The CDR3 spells CASSLRTTGTDTQYF. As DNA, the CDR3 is TGTGCCAGCAGCTTGCGGACTACAGGCACAGATACGCAGTATTTT.

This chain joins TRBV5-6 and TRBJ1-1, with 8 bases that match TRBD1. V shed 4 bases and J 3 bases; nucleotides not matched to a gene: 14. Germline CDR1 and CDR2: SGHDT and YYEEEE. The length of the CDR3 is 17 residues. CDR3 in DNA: TGTGCCAGCAGCGGTCAGACAGGGGAGAATCCCGACACTGAAGCTTTCTTT. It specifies CASSGQTGENPDTEAFF.

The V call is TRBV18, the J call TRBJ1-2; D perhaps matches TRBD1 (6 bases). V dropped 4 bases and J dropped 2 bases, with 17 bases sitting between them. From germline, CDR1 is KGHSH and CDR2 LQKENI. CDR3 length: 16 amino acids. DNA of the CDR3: TGTGCCAGCTCACTGCACCCCGGGACAACCAACTATGGCTACACCTTC. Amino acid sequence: CASSLHPGTTNYGYTF. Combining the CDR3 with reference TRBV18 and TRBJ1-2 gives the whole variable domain NAGVMQNPRHLVRRRGQEARLRCSPMKGHSHVYWYRQLPEEGLKFMVYLQKENIIDESGMPKERFSAEFPKEGPSILRIQQVVRGDSAAYFCASSLHPGTTNYGYTFGSGTRLTVV.

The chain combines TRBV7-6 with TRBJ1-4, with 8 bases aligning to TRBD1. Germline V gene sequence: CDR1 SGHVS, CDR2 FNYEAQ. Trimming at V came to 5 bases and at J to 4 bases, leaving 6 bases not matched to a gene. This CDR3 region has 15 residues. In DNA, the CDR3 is TGTGCCAGCAGCCTCGACAGGGGCGGTAATGAAAAACTGTTTTTT. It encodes CASSLDRGGNEKLFF.

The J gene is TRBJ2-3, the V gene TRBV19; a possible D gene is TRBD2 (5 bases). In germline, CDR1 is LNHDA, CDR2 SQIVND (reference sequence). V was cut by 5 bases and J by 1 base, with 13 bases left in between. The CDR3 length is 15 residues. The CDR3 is CASSFALAGTDTQYF. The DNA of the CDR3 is TGTGCCAGTAGTTTCGCGCTAGCAGGCACAGATACGCAGTATTTT.